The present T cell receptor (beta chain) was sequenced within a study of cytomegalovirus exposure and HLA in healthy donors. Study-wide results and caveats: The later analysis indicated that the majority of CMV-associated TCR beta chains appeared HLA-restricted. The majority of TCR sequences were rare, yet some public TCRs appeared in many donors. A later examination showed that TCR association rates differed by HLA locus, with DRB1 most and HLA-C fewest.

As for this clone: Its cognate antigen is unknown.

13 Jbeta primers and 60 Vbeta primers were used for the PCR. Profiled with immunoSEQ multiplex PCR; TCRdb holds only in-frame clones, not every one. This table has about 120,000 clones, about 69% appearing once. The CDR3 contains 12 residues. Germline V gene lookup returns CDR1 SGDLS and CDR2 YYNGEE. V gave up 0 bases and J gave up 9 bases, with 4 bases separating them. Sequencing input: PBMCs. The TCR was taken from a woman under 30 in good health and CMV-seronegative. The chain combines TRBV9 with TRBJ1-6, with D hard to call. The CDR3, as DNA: TGTGCCAGCAGCGTAGGGAGTTCACCCCTCCACTTT. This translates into CASSVGSSPLHF.